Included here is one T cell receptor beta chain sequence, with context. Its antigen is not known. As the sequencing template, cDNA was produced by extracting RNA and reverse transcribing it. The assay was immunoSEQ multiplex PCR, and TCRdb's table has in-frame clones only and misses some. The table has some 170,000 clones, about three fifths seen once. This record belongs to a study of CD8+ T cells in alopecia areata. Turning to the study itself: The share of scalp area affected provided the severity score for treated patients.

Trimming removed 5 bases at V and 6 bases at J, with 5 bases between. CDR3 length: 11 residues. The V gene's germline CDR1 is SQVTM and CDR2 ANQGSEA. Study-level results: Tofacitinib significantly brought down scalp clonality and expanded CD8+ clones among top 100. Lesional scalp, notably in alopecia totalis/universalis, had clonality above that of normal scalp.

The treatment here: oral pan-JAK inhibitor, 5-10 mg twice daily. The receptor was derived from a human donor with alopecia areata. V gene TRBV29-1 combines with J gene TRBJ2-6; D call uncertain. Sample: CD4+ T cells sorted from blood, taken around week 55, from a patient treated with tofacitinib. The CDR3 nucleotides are TGCAGCGTTATCGAGGCCAACGTCCTGACTTTC. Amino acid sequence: CSVIEANVLTF.